The T cell receptor beta chain described here comes from a study of cytotoxic CD8 clonotypes in ibrutinib-treated CLL. Unmatched junction bases numbered 7, after V lost 1 base and J lost 0 bases. CDR3 length: 19 amino acids. Germline V lookup: CDR1 LGHNA, CDR2 YNFKEQ. Only in-frame clones appear in the TCRdb table, and some are missing; sequencing was by immunoSEQ multiplex PCR. Among roughly 53,000 clones listed, approximately 50% were seen once. This receptor was taken from a human donor with chronic lymphocytic leukemia. The sequenced sample was PBMCs, obtained at disease progression, from a patient treated with ibrutinib. This sequence joins TRBV4-2 and TRBJ2-3; 13 bases match TRBD2. This chain's CDR3 is CASSQGGTSGVGSTDTQYF. The CDR3 nucleotides are TGTGCCAGCAGCCAAGGGGGGACTAGCGGGGTGGGGAGCACAGATACGCAGTATTTT.